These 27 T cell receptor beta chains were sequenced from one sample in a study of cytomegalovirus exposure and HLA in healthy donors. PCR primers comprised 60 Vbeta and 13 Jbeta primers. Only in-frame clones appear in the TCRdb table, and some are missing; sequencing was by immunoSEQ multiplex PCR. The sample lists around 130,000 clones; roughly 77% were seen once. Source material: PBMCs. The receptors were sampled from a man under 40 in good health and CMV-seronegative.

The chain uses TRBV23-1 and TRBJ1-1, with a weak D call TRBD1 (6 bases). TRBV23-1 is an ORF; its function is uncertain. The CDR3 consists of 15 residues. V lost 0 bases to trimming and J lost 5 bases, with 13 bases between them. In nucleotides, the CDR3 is TGCGCCAGCAGTCAATCTGGAGGGGGGGTAACTGAAGCTTTCTTT. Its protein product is CASSQSGGGVTEAFF.

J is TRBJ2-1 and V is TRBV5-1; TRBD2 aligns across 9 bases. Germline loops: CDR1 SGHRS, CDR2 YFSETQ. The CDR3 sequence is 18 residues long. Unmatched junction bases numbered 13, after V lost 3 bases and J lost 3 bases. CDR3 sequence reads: CASSSLGGGATGYNEQFF. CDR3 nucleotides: TGCGCCAGCAGCTCACTCGGCGGGGGGGCCACGGGCTACAATGAGCAGTTCTTC.

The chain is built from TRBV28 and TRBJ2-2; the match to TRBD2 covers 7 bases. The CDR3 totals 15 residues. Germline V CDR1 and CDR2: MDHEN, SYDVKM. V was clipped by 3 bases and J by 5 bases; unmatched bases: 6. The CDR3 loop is CASSFRGAGTGELFF. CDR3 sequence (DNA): TGTGCCAGCAGTTTTCGGGGAGCGGGAACCGGGGAGCTGTTTTTT.

CDR3 sequence (DNA): TGTGCCAGCAGTTTATCCGGGTCTTTAGGCGGCTACACCTTC. Translated, it gives CASSLSGSLGGYTF. The J gene is TRBJ1-2, the V gene TRBV27; D is unclear. V was clipped by 0 bases and J by 8 bases, with 13 bases between them. CDR3 length: 14 amino acids. Germline CDR1 is MNHEY and CDR2 is SMNVEV (reference sequence).

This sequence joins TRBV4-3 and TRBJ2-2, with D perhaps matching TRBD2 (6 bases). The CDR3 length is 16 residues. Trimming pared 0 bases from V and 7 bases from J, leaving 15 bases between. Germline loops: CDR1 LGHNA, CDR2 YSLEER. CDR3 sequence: CASSQEEGGAVGELFF. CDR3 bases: TGCGCCAGCAGCCAAGAAGAAGGAGGGGCGGTCGGGGAGCTGTTTTTT.

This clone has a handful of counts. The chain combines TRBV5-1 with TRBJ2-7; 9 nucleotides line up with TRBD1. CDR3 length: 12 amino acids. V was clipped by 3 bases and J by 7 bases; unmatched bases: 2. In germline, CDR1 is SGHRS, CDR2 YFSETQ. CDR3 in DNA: TGCGCCAGCAGCTGGACAGGGGTTGAGCAGTACTTC. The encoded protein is CASSWTGVEQYF.

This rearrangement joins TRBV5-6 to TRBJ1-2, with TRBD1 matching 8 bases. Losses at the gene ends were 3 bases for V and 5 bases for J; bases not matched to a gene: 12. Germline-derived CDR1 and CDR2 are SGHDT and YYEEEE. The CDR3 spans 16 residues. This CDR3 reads CASSSPEGQVSYGYTF. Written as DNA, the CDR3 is TGTGCCAGCAGCTCCCCCGAGGGACAGGTTTCTTATGGCTACACCTTC.

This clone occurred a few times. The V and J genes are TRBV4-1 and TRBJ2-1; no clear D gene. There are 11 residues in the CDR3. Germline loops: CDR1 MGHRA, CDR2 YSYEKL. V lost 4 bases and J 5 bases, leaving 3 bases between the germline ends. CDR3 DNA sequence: TGCGCCAGCAGCCTAGACAATGAGCAGTTCTTC. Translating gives CASSLDNEQFF.

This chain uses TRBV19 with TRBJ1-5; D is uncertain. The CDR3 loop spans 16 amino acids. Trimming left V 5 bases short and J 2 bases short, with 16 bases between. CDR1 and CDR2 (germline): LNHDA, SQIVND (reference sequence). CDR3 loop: CASSLLTGNRNQPQHF. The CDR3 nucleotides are TGTGCCAGTAGTCTCTTAACGGGGAATCGCAATCAGCCCCAGCATTTT.

In DNA form, the CDR3 reads TGTGCCAGCAGGCTAAGGGGACAGAAGAACACTGAAGCTTTCTTT. It specifies CASRLRGQKNTEAFF. The gene calls are TRBV11-2 and TRBJ1-1; 7 bases match TRBD1. The germline V gene encodes CDR1 SGHAT and CDR2 FQNNGV. This CDR3 has 15 residues. The trim removed 6 bases at V and 1 base at J, leaving 8 bases unmatched.

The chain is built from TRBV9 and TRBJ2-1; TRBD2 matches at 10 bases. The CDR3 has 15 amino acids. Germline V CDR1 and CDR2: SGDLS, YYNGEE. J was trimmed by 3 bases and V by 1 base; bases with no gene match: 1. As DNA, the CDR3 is TGTGCCAGCAGCGTACTAGCGGGAGACTACAATGAGCAGTTCTTC. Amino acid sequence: CASSVLAGDYNEQFF.

CDR3: CASSFSAGNTEAFF. The CDR3 DNA reads as TGTGCCAGCAGCTTTTCCGCGGGGAACACTGAAGCTTTCTTT. The chain is built from TRBV5-6 and TRBJ1-1; D is uncertain. Germline values: CDR1 SGHDT, CDR2 YYEEEE. The CDR3 covers 14 residues. With 2 bases removed from V and 1 base from J, the gap between germline ends came to 9 bases.

This CDR3 is CASSPYRDSAYEQYF. CDR3 DNA: TGCGCCAGCAGCCCATACCGGGACTCCGCCTACGAGCAGTACTTC. The chain joins TRBV4-1 to TRBJ2-7, with TRBD2 as a possible D gene (6 bases). The CDR3 is 15 amino acids. The germline V and J ends were trimmed by 4 bases and 2 bases, with 15 bases remaining between them. CDR1 is MGHRA, CDR2 YSYEKL, per germline.

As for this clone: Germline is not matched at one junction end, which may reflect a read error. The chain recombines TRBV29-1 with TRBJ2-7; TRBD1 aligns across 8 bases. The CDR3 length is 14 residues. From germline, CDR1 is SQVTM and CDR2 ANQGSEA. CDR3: CSVEGTGALYEQYF. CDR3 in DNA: TGCAGCGTAGAAGGGACAGGAGCTCTCTACGAGCAGTACTTC.

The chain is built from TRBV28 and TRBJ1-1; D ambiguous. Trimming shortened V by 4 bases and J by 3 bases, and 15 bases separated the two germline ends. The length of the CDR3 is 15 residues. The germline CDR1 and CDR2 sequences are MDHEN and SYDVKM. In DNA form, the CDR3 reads TGTGCCAGCAGTTCCTCCGGGATCATGGACACTGAAGCTTTCTTT. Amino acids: CASSSSGIMDTEAFF.

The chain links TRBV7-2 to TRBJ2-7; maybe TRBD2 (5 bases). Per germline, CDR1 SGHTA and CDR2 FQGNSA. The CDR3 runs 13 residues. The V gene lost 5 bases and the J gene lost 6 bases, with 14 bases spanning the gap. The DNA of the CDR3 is TGTGCCAGCAGCACTGCAGACGGAGGCGAGCAGTACTTC. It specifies CASSTADGGEQYF. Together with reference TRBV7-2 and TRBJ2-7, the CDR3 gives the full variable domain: GAGVSQSPSNKVTEKGKDVELRCDPISGHTALYWYRQSLGQGLEFLIYFQGNSAPDKSGLPSDRFSAERTGGSVSTLTIQRTQQEDSAVYLCASSTADGGEQYFGPGTRLTVT.

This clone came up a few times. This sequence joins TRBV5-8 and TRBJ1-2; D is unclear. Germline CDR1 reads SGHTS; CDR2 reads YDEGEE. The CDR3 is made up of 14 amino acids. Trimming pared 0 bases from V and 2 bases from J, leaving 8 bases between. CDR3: CASSLGGGNYGYTF. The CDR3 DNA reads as TGTGCCAGCAGCTTGGGGGGAGGAAACTATGGCTACACCTTC.

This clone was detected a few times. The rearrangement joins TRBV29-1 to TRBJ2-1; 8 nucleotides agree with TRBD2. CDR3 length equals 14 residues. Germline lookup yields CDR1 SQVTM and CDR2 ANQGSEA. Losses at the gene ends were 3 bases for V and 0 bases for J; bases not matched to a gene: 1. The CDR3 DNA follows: TGCAGCGTTGACGCGGGGGGCTCCTACAATGAGCAGTTCTTC. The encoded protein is CSVDAGGSYNEQFF.

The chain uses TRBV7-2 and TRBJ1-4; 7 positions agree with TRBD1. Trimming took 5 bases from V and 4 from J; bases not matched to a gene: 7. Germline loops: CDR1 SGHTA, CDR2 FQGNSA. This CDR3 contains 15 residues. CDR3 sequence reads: CASSPRTGYNEKLFF. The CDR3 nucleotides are TGTGCCAGCAGCCCTAGGACAGGTTATAATGAAAAACTGTTTTTT.

CDR3 amino acids: CASSQRAGTGGLGSGANVLTF. CDR3 nucleotides: TGCGCCAGCAGTCAACGTGCCGGGACAGGGGGATTGGGCTCTGGGGCCAACGTCCTGACTTTC. This chain links TRBV23-1 with TRBJ2-6; 11 bases agree with TRBD1. TRBV23-1 is known as an ORF, though its function is uncertain. The V and J ends lost 2 bases and 0 bases, in that order; junction bases with no gene match: 12. The CDR3 contains 21 residues.

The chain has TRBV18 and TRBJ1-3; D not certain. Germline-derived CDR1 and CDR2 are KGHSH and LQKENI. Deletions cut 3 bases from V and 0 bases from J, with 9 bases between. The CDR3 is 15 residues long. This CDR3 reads CASSPTGGSGNTIYF. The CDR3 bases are TGTGCCAGCTCACCGACCGGCGGCTCTGGAAACACCATATATTTT.

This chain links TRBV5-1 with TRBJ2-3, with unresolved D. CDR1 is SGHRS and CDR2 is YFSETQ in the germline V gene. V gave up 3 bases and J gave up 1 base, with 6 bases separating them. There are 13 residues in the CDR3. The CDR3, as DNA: TGCGCCAGCAGCTACGAGGGCACAGATACGCAGTATTTT. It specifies CASSYEGTDTQYF.

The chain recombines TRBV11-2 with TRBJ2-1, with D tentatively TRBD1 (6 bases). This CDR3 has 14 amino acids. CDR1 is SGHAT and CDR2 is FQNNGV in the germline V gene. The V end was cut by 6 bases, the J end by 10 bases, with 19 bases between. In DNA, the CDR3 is TGTGCCAGCAGAAAAACAACAGGGCCGGTAGAGCAGTTCTTC. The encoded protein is CASRKTTGPVEQFF. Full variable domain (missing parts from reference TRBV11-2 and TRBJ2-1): EAGVAQSPRYKIIEKRQSVAFWCNPISGHATLYWYQQILGQGPKLLIQFQNNGVVDDSQLPKDRFSAERLKGVDSTLKIQPAKLEDSAVYLCASRKTTGPVEQFFGPGTRLTVL.

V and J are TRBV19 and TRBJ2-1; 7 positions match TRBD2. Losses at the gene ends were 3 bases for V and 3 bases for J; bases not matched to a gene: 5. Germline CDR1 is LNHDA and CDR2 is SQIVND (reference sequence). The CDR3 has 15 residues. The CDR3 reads CASSILPSGYNEQFF. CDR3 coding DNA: TGTGCCAGTAGTATCCTCCCTAGCGGCTACAATGAGCAGTTCTTC.

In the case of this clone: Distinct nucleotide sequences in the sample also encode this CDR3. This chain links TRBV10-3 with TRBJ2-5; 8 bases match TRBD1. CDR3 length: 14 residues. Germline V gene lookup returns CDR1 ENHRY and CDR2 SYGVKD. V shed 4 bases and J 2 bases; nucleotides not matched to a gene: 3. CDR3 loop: CAISGGTGQETQYF. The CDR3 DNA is TGTGCCATCAGTGGCGGGACAGGTCAAGAGACCCAGTACTTC.

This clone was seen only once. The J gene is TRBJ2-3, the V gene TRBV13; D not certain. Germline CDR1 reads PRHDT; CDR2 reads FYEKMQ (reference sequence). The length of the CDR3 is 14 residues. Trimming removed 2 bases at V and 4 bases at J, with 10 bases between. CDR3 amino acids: CASSLIRLADTQYF. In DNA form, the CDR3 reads TGTGCCAGCAGCTTAATCCGGTTGGCAGATACGCAGTATTTT.

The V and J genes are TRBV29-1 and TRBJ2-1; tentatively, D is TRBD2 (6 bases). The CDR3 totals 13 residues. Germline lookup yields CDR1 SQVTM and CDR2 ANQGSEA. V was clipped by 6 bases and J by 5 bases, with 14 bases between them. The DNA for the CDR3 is TGCAGCGTGGGCGGTCTAGCGAACAATGAGCAGTTCTTC. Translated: CSVGGLANNEQFF.